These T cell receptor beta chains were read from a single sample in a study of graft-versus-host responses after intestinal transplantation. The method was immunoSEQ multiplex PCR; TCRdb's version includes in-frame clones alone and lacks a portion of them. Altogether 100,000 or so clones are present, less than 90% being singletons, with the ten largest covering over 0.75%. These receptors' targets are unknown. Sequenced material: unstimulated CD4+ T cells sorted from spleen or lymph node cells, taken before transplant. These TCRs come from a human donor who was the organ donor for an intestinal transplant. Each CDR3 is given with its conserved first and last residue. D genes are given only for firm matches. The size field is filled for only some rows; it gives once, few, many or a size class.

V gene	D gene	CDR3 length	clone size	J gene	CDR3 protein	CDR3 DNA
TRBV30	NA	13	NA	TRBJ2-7	CAWSYTGAGEQYF	TGTGCCTGGAGTTATACAGGGGCGGGGGAGCAGTACTTC
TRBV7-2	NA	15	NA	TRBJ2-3	CASSLSGHLMDTQYF	TGTGCCAGCAGCTTATCCGGGCACCTGATGGATACGCAGTATTTT
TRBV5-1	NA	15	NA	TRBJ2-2	CASSDGWENTGELFF	TGCGCCAGCAGCGACGGTTGGGAAAACACCGGGGAGCTGTTTTTT
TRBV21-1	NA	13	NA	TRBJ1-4	CASSKDGYEKLFF	TGTGCCAGCAGCAAGGACGGTTATGAAAAACTGTTTTTT
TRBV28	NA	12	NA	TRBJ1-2	CASSSDSYGYTF	TGTGCCAGCAGTTCGGACAGTTATGGCTACACCTTC
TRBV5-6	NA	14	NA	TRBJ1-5	CASSRGTANQPQHF	TGTGCCAGCAGCCGCGGGACCGCCAATCAGCCCCAGCATTTT
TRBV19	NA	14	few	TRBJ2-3	CASRIDRDTDTQYF	TGTGCCAGTAGGATAGACAGAGACACAGATACGCAGTATTTT
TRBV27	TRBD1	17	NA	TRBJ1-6	CASSLGTGGSSNSPLHF	TGTGCCAGCAGTCTAGGGACAGGGGGCTCGTCGAATTCACCCCTCCACTTT
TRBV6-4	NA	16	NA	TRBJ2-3	CASSAQRGTGEDTQYF	TGTGCCAGCAGCGCCCAGAGAGGAACAGGAGAAGATACGCAGTATTTT
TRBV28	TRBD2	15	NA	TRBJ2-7	CASSSPPGGIYEQYF	TGTGCCAGCAGTTCACCACCGGGGGGAATCTACGAGCAGTACTTC
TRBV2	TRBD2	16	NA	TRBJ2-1	CASSEEGLMSYNEQFF	TGTGCCAGCAGTGAAGAGGGACTAATGTCATACAATGAGCAGTTCTTC
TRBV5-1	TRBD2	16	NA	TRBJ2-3	CASSLDTGGRSDTQYF	TGCGCCAGCAGCTTGGATACGGGGGGGCGATCGGATACGCAGTATTTT
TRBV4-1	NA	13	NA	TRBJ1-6	CASSQTGFSPLHF	TGCGCCAGCAGCCAAACAGGGTTTTCACCCCTCCACTTT
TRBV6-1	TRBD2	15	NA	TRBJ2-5	CASSELAGGQETQYF	TGTGCCAGCAGTGAACTAGCGGGGGGGCAAGAGACCCAGTACTTC
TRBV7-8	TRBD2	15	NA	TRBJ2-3	CASSRSGATTDTQYF	TGTGCCAGCAGCCGAAGCGGGGCAACCACAGATACGCAGTATTTT